These 12 T cell receptor beta chains were all obtained from the same sample, sequenced in a study of shared clonotypes between healthy human individuals. Some clones are missing from TCRdb's copy, which holds only in-frame ones; the method was immunoSEQ multiplex PCR. The table shows some 2,100,000 clones, with 90% to 97% occurring only once. Source material: naive CD4+ T cells sorted from blood. Specified subset: CD45RA+ positively selected. The source of these receptors is a man between 18 and 35 years old in good health.

As for this clone: Other DNA sequences from this sample encode an identical CDR3 as well. The chain recombines TRBV5-1 with TRBJ2-3; 10 nucleotides line up with TRBD2. Trimming took 0 bases from V and 1 from J; bases not matched to a gene: 2. The CDR3 covers 16 residues. Germline loops: CDR1 SGHRS, CDR2 YFSETQ. The CDR3 DNA reads TGCGCCAGCAGCTTGGAACTAGCGGGGCGCACAGATACGCAGTATTTT. It is translated as CASSLELAGRTDTQYF. Filled out from reference TRBV5-1 and TRBJ2-3, the complete variable domain reads KAGVTQTPRYLIKTRGQQVTLSCSPISGHRSVSWYQQTPGQGLQFLFEYFSETQRNKGNFPGRFSGRQFSNSRSEMNVSTLELGDSALYLCASSLELAGRTDTQYFGPGTRLTVL.

As regards this clone: Other DNA sequences in this sample translate to the same CDR3. The chain couples TRBV6-5 to TRBJ2-7; perhaps TRBD1 as D (8 bases). CDR1 and CDR2 from the germline V gene are MNHEY and SVGAGI. V lost 5 bases and J 5 bases, leaving 16 bases between the germline ends. This CDR3 has 14 residues. This CDR3 is CASSRGQGGHEQYF. CDR3 DNA sequence: TGTGCCAGCAGTCGAGGACAGGGAGGGCACGAGCAGTACTTC.

The chain is built from TRBV10-3 and TRBJ2-5, with D tentatively TRBD1 (5 bases). V lost 4 bases and J lost 5, with 14 bases in between. Germline assignment: CDR1 ENHRY and CDR2 SYGVKD. This CDR3 has 14 residues. CDR3 coding DNA: TGTGCCATCAGTGTCTCGACAGACCGGGAGACCCAGTACTTC. As protein: CAISVSTDRETQYF.

DNA for the CDR3: TGTGCCAGCAGCAAAGGGGTAGCGGGATCCTACGAGCAGTACTTC. Translation: CASSKGVAGSYEQYF. This chain joins TRBV21-1 and TRBJ2-7; TRBD2, the table's D call, was not compared with the DNA. TRBV21-1 is a pseudogene. The CDR3 is 15 residues long.

The chain joins TRBV4-1 to TRBJ2-7; no clear D gene. Germline-derived CDR1 and CDR2 are MGHRA and YSYEKL. This CDR3 has 14 amino acids. With 4 bases removed from V and 0 bases from J, the gap between germline ends came to 10 bases. The CDR3 DNA is TGCGCCAGCAGCCCCGACCAGAACTCCTACGAGCAGTACTTC. This translates into CASSPDQNSYEQYF.

Remarks on this clone: The junction departs from the called germline gene at one end, perhaps through a read error. The sample has other DNA sequences that encode this CDR3 too. This chain connects TRBV6-1 to TRBJ1-3, with 10 bases matching TRBD1. CDR3 length: 15 residues. Germline V lookup: CDR1 MNHNS, CDR2 SASEGT. The CDR3 DNA reads as TGTGCCAGCAGCGAAGGGGACAGGGGTTTGAACACCATATATTTT. It is translated as CASSEGDRGLNTIYF.

A remark on this clone: Additional DNA sequences in this sample encode the identical CDR3. DNA of the CDR3: TGTGCCAGCAGCTTAGCGGGGTCCACAGATACGCAGTATTTT. Its translation: CASSLAGSTDTQYF. The chain links TRBV7-9 to TRBJ2-3; D is undetermined. The CDR3 spans 14 residues. V was pared by 0 bases and J by 2 bases, with 6 bases between. In germline, CDR1 is SEHNR, CDR2 FQNEAQ (reference sequence).

The chain uses TRBV7-9 and TRBJ1-5, with a weak D call TRBD1 (6 bases). V was cut by 5 bases and J by 15 bases, with 14 bases left in between. Germline assignment: CDR1 SEHNR and CDR2 FQNEAQ (reference sequence). The CDR3 loop spans 11 amino acids. The CDR3 loop is CASSNTGQPHF. In DNA form, the CDR3 reads TGTGCCAGCAGCAACACAGGACAGCCGCATTTT.

The chain links TRBV29-1 to TRBJ2-1, with no clear D. V was trimmed by 2 bases and J by 7 bases, leaving 6 bases between them. Germline V CDR1 and CDR2: SQVTM, ANQGSEA. This CDR3 has 11 residues. The CDR3 region is CSVEKRNEQFF. The CDR3 DNA reads TGCAGCGTTGAAAAGAGAAATGAGCAGTTCTTC.

The chain employs TRBV7-2 and TRBJ1-1; D remains unclear. V gave up 3 bases and J gave up 4 bases, with 15 bases separating them. Looked up from germline, CDR1 is SGHTA and CDR2 is FQGNSA. This CDR3 is 15 amino acids long. The CDR3 nucleotides are TGTGCCAGCAGCTTTGGGGTCGGAGTAGGCACTGAAGCTTTCTTT. Its protein is CASSFGVGVGTEAFF.

This sequence joins TRBV4-1 and TRBJ1-4; D possibly corresponds to TRBD1 (6 bases). Germline assignment: CDR1 MGHRA and CDR2 YSYEKL. This CDR3 contains 17 residues. V shed 0 bases and J shed 4 bases, with 15 bases lying between them. The CDR3 region is CASSQDGSGAYNEKLFF. The CDR3 bases are TGCGCCAGCAGCCAAGATGGGTCAGGGGCGTATAATGAAAAACTGTTTTTT.

This clone appeared a single time. CDR3 DNA sequence: TGTGCCAGCAGCAAAAGAAGGGCAGACTCCTACGAGCAGTACTTC. Amino acids: CASSKRRADSYEQYF. The chain couples TRBV21-1 to TRBJ2-7. TRBV21-1 is deemed a pseudogene. CDR3 size: 15 residues.